Below are 3 T cell receptor beta chains sequenced from a single sample in a study of blood T cell repertoires in COVID-19. Here immunoSEQ multiplex PCR was the method, and the copy in TCRdb shows in-frame clones only, minus some. The data contain some 100,000 clones, approximately 86% of them singletons. The sequenced material came from peripheral blood. These receptors originate from a man aged 45-65 years with COVID-19, enrolled during active disease.

The chain uses TRBV9 and TRBJ2-1; D is perhaps TRBD1 (6 bases). This CDR3 has 16 amino acids. Germline assignment: CDR1 SGDLS and CDR2 YYNGEE. V shed 0 bases and J shed 5 bases, with 15 bases lying between them. The CDR3 bases are TGTGCCAGCAGCGTAGACCCACAGGGTAACAACAATGAGCAGTTCTTC. Translating it yields CASSVDPQGNNNEQFF.

The rearrangement joins TRBV2 to TRBJ1-5; TRBD1 matches at 8 bases. Per the germline V gene, CDR1 is SNHLY and CDR2 is FYNNEI. The J segment lost 11 bases and the V segment lost 6 bases, leaving 6 bases of the junction unmatched. The length of the CDR3 is 12 residues. CDR3 loop: CASRDRDRAQHF. Written as DNA, the CDR3 is TGTGCCAGCAGGGACAGGGACCGGGCCCAGCATTTT.

The CDR3 sequence is CASSLAAGVSNQPQHF. Written as DNA, the CDR3 is TGTGCCAGCAGCTTAGCGGCAGGGGTTAGCAATCAGCCCCAGCATTTT. The chain links TRBV7-8 to TRBJ1-5, with D perhaps TRBD1 (6 bases). The CDR3 has 16 residues. Germline V gene sequence: CDR1 SGHVS, CDR2 FQNEAQ. Trimming took off 0 bases at V and 0 bases at J, with 9 bases between the two ends.